This T cell receptor (beta chain) emerged from a study of T cells in Graves' hyperthyroidism and ophthalmopathy. Study findings and constraints: Ophthalmopathy, which appeared later, was predicted by the model a median approximately 6 months before onset. Blood samples included most of the expanded thyroid clonotypes exceeding 0.001.

This clonotype appeared many times. Its target is not known. No progression to ophthalmopathy during 18 months of follow-up defined stable disease. Researchers amplified the TCR beta CDR3 regions from RNA transcripts. When the TCR CDR3 underwent first-round RT-PCR, the HTBI primer set was used. TCRdb reprocessed the multiplex PCR reads via MiXCR and lists one record per CDR3 protein. The data hold roughly 380,000 distinct CDR3 sequences, with approximately 19% observed a single time. The germline V gene encodes CDR1 SNHLY and CDR2 FYNNEI. The CDR3 length is 14 residues. V lost 3 bases and J lost 5, with 13 bases in between.

The chain couples TRBV2 to TRBJ2-5; no clear D gene. Source material: blood. The source is a woman aged 18-29 years with Graves' hyperthyroidism. The chain's CDR3 is CASSDNDHGETQYF. For the CDR3, the DNA is TGTGCCAGCAGTGACAACGACCACGGGGAGACCCAGTACTTC.